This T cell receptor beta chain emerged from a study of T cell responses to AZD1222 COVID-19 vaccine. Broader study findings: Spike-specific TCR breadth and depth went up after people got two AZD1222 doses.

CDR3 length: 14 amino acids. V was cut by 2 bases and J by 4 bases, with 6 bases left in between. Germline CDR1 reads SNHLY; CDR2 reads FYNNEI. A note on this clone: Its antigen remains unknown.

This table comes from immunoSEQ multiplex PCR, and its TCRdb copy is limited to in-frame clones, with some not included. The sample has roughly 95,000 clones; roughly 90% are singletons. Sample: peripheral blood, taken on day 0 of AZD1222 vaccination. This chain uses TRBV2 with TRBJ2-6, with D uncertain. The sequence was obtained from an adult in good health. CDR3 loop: CASSELMGANVLTF. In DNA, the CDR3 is TGTGCCAGCAGTGAACTTATGGGGGCCAACGTCCTGACTTTC.